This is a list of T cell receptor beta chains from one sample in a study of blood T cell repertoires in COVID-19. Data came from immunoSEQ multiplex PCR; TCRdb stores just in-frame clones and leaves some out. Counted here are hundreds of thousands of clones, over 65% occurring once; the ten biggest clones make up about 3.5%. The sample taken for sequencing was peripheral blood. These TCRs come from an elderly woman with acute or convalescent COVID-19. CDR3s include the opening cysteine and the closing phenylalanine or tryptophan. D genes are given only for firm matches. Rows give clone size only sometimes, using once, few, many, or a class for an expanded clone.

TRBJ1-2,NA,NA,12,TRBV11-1,CASSTDSYGYTF,TGTGCCAGCAGCACCGACAGTTATGGCTACACCTTC
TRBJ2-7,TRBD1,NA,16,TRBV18,CASSPGQGGPYYEQYF,TGTGCCAGCTCACCCGGACAGGGGGGACCATACTACGAGCAGTACTTC
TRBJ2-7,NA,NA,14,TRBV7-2,CASSLEGFSYEQYF,TGTGCCAGCAGCTTAGAGGGGTTCTCCTACGAGCAGTACTTC
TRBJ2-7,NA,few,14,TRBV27,CASSRGDKPYEQYF,TGTGCCAGCAGTCGGGGGGACAAGCCCTACGAGCAGTACTTC
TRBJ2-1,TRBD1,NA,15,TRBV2,CASRLQGARDNEQFF,TGTGCCAGCAGACTACAGGGGGCGCGAGACAATGAGCAGTTCTTC
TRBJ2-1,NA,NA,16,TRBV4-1,CASSHRDTKSYNEQFF,TGCGCCAGCAGCCACCGGGACACCAAGTCCTACAATGAGCAGTTCTTC
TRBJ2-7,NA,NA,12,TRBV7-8,CASRGRDYEQYF,TGTGCCAGCAGAGGCAGGGATTACGAGCAGTACTTC
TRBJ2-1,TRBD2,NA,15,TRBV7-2,CASSFTSGRHNEQFF,TGTGCCAGCAGCTTTACTAGCGGGAGACACAATGAGCAGTTCTTC
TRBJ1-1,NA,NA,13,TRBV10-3,CAIRVGENTEAFF,TGTGCCATCAGGGTCGGAGAGAACACTGAAGCTTTCTTT
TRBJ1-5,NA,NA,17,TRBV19,CASSDSEGRNSNQPQHF,TGTGCCAGTAGTGATTCGGAGGGACGGAATAGCAATCAGCCCCAGCATTTT
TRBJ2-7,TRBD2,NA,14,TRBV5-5,CASSLGLERGEQYF,TGTGCCAGCAGCTTAGGACTAGAACGGGGCGAGCAGTACTTC
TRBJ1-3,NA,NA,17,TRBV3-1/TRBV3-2,CASSQVVLRSSGNTIYF,TGTGCCAGCAGCCAAGTAGTTCTGAGGTCCTCTGGAAACACCATATATTTT
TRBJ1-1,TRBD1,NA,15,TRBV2,CASSRAGQGGTEAFF,TGTGCCAGCTCTAGAGCGGGACAGGGTGGTACTGAAGCTTTCTTT
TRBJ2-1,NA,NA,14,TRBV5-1,CASSFSISYNEQFF,TGCGCCAGCAGCTTTTCCATTTCCTACAATGAGCAGTTCTTC
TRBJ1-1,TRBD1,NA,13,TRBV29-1,CSVTDRGNTEAFF,TGCAGCGTAACCGACAGGGGTAACACTGAAGCTTTCTTT
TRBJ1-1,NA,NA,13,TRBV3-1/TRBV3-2,CASSQAMTPEAFF,TGTGCCAGCAGCCAAGCCATGACTCCTGAAGCTTTCTTT
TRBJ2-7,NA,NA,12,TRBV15,CATSRDKHEQYF,TGTGCCACCAGCAGAGATAAGCACGAGCAGTACTTC
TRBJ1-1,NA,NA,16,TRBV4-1,CASSQDSGYPNTEAFF,TGCGCCAGCAGCCAAGATTCAGGGTACCCGAACACTGAAGCTTTCTTT
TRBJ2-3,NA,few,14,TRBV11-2,CASSSRGTPDTQYF,TGTGCCAGCAGCTCGAGGGGGACACCAGATACGCAGTATTTT